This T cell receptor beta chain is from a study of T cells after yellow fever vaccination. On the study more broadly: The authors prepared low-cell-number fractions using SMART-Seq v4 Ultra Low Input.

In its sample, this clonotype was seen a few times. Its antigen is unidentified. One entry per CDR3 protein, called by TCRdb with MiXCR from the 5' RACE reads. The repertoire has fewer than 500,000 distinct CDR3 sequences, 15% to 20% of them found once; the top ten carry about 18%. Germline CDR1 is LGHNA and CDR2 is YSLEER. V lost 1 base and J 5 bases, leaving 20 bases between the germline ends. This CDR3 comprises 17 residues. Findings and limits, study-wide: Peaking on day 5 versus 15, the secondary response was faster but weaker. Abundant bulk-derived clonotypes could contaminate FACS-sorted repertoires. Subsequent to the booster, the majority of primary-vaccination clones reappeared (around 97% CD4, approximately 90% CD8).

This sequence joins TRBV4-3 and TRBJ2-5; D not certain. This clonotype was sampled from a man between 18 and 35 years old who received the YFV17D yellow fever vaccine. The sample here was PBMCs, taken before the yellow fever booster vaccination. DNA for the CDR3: TGCGCCAGCAGCCAAGGAACCTTAGCCCTCGAGAGGGAGACCCAGTACTTC. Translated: CASSQGTLALERETQYF.